The 10 T cell receptor beta chains presented below share a single source sample, sequenced in a study of shared clonotypes between healthy human individuals. The protocol was immunoSEQ multiplex PCR, while the TCRdb copy is restricted to in-frame clones and leaves out a portion. The sample consists of over 2 million clones, 80% to 95% of them appearing once. Sequenced: naive CD4+ T cells from PBMCs. Indicated subset: CD45RA+ positively selected. These receptors all stem from a man in his late teens or twenties in good health. Some clones in this sample may be carry-over from other donors' samples.

The genes are TRBV2 and TRBJ1-4; a weak D match, TRBD1 (5 bases). This CDR3 has 16 residues. The V end was cut by 5 bases, the J end by 0 bases, with 13 bases between. Per the germline V gene, CDR1 is SNHLY and CDR2 is FYNNEI. CDR3 protein: CASSFLGGATNEKLFF. For the CDR3, the DNA is TGTGCCAGCAGTTTTTTGGGGGGAGCAACTAATGAAAAACTGTTTTTT. Filled out from reference TRBV2 and TRBJ1-4, the complete variable domain reads EPEVTQTPSHQVTQMGQEVILRCVPISNHLYFYWYRQILGQKVEFLVSFYNNEISEKSEIFDDQFSVERPDGSNFTLKIRSTKLEDSAMYFCASSFLGGATNEKLFFGSGTQLSVL.

V usage is TRBV7-2 and J usage is TRBJ1-1; maybe TRBD1 (6 bases). This CDR3 spans 14 amino acids. Trimming left V 3 bases short and J 4 bases short, with 12 bases between. CDR1 SGHTA and CDR2 FQGNSA come from the germline V gene. The CDR3 DNA reads as TGTGCCAGCAGCTTTCAACAGGGAGGCACTGAAGCTTTCTTT. Encoded protein: CASSFQQGGTEAFF. The full variable domain, its missing parts supplied by reference TRBV7-2 and TRBJ1-1, is GAGVSQSPSNKVTEKGKDVELRCDPISGHTALYWYRQSLGQGLEFLIYFQGNSAPDKSGLPSDRFSAERTGGSVSTLTIQRTQQEDSAVYLCASSFQQGGTEAFFGQGTRLTVV.

Details on this clone: Other DNA sequences from this sample encode an identical CDR3 as well. This chain links TRBV28 with TRBJ2-1, with 11 positions matching TRBD2. V lost 2 bases and J lost 6; bases outside the gene matches: 6. Germline V lookup: CDR1 MDHEN, CDR2 SYDVKM. This CDR3 is 16 amino acids long. This CDR3 reads CASSLAGTSGVNEQFF. CDR3 bases: TGTGCCAGCAGTTTAGCCGGGACTAGCGGTGTCAATGAGCAGTTCTTC.

The genes are TRBV4-1 and TRBJ1-5, with D possibly matching TRBD1 (5 bases). Per the germline V gene, CDR1 is MGHRA and CDR2 is YSYEKL. This CDR3 is built from 14 residues. V was shortened by 4 bases and J by 3 bases, with 10 bases between the two germline ends. The CDR3 coding sequence is TGCGCCAGCAGCCTCGGGACGGACAATCAGCCCCAGCATTTT. Protein sequence: CASSLGTDNQPQHF.

The chain carries TRBV7-2 and TRBJ1-5; unclear D gene. The CDR3 loop spans 13 amino acids. The germline V gene encodes CDR1 SGHTA and CDR2 FQGNSA. Trimming cost V 1 base and J 7 bases, with 8 bases left between them. The CDR3 loop is CASSLEAVQPQHF. For the CDR3, the DNA is TGTGCCAGCAGCTTAGAGGCGGTACAGCCCCAGCATTTT.

The chain has TRBV6-6 and TRBJ1-2; unclear D gene. This CDR3 is built from 11 residues. The germline V gene has CDR1 MNHNY and CDR2 SVGAGI (reference sequence). Between the trimmed V and J ends, which lost 10 bases and 7 bases, there was a span of 13 bases. The CDR3 spells CATRTFPGYTF. CDR3 sequence (DNA): TGTGCCACTCGGACCTTCCCTGGCTACACCTTC.

This chain connects TRBV27 to TRBJ1-5; 7 positions match TRBD1. This CDR3 comprises 21 residues. Germline loops: CDR1 MNHEY, CDR2 SMNVEV (reference sequence). Trimming at V came to 4 bases and at J to 0 bases, leaving 21 bases not matched to a gene. The chain's CDR3 is CASSYLNIRGVNIFSNQPQHF. Here the CDR3 DNA reads TGTGCCAGCAGTTATTTGAATATCAGGGGGGTAAATATTTTTAGCAATCAGCCCCAGCATTTT.

CDR3 sequence: CASSYPTSVSTGELFF. The CDR3 bases are TGTGCCAGCAGTTACCCCACTAGCGTGAGCACCGGGGAGCTGTTTTTT. The J gene is TRBJ2-2, the V gene TRBV6-6; 7 bases are shared with TRBD2. The CDR3 spans 16 residues. CDR1 and CDR2 from the germline V gene are MNHNY and SVGAGI (reference sequence). Losses at the gene ends were 2 bases for V and 4 bases for J; bases not matched to a gene: 7.

This clone was found a few times. The same CDR3 arises from other DNA sequences in this sample as well. The chain couples TRBV7-9 to TRBJ2-7; D gene uncertain. V was cut by 1 base and J by 5 bases, with 3 bases left in between. The CDR3 runs to 11 residues. CDR1 is SEHNR and CDR2 is FQNEAQ in the germline V gene (reference sequence). The DNA of the CDR3 is TGTGCCAGCAGCTTAGTGGACGAGCAGTACTTC. It is translated as CASSLVDEQYF.

The chain employs TRBV5-1 and TRBJ2-1, with 7 bases matching TRBD2. With V trimmed by 7 bases and J by 7 bases, 17 bases remained unmatched. This CDR3 region has 16 residues. CDR1 SGHRS and CDR2 YFSETQ come from the germline V gene. CDR3 DNA sequence: TGCGCCAGCCTCGGAGGGGAGGGAGGGGAGAGGAATGAGCAGTTCTTC. Encoded protein: CASLGGEGGERNEQFF.